This T cell receptor beta chain was captured by sequencing in a study of blood T cell repertoires in COVID-19. Study context: The United States, Italy and Spain supplied acute and convalescent COVID-19 samples. In each case, the material was cDNA or gDNA derived from T cells, B-cell-depleted T cells, or PBMCs.

The authors' processing: Scientists estimated how many nucleated cells there were by amplifying reference gene primers. Libraries were prepared by immunoSEQ multiplex PCR; TCRdb keeps only in-frame clonotypes and omits some of them. That table gives V, J and clone size, and the DNA gave D and trimming. The profile shows 55,000 to 80,000 clones, roughly 88% of them singletons. Germline V gene data show CDR1 as LGHDT and CDR2 as YNNKEL (reference sequence). The CDR3 runs 14 residues. V lost 0 bases to trimming and J lost 2 bases; unmatched junction nucleotides: 1. The specimen sequenced was peripheral blood. This TCR was recovered from a human donor in a cohort sampled during active COVID-19. The rearrangement uses TRBV3-1 (or the pseudogene TRBV3-2) and TRBJ2-7; the match to TRBD2 covers 7 bases. CDR3 nucleotides: TGTGCCAGCAGCCAAGAACTAGCGACCTACGAGCAGTACTTC. Translation: CASSQELATYEQYF.